This is a list of T cell receptor beta chains from one sample in a study of blood T cell repertoires in COVID-19. Produced via immunoSEQ multiplex PCR; TCRdb's table is partial and in-frame only. The top ten hold 16% of the sample, which has 95,000 to 150,000 clones, around 80% seen once. Input material: peripheral blood. Source of these receptors: a man aged 60-69 years with active or convalescent COVID-19. Each CDR3 is given without its conserved first and last residue. Fields, in order: CDR3 protein, V gene, J gene.

CDR3aa: ASGTGVMNTEAF
v_gene: TRBV11-2
j_gene: TRBJ1-1

CDR3aa: ASSFGRGIEQY
v_gene: TRBV5-4
j_gene: TRBJ2-7

CDR3aa: ASSPRQGDTEAF
v_gene: TRBV11-3
j_gene: TRBJ1-1

CDR3aa: ASSQGQGSSYEQY
v_gene: TRBV4-3
j_gene: TRBJ2-7

CDR3aa: ASSMRQGGLGNQPQH
v_gene: TRBV19
j_gene: TRBJ1-5

CDR3aa: ASSCGIDSPLH
v_gene: TRBV3-1/TRBV3-2
j_gene: TRBJ1-6

CDR3aa: ASSPPSGNTEAF
v_gene: TRBV6-6
j_gene: TRBJ1-1

CDR3aa: ASRGQGRRTNYGYT
v_gene: TRBV2
j_gene: TRBJ1-2

CDR3aa: ASQGAESSYEQY
v_gene: TRBV21-1
j_gene: TRBJ2-7

CDR3aa: ASSSTTGGTDEQY
v_gene: TRBV25-1
j_gene: TRBJ2-7

CDR3aa: ASSRGIYNEQF
v_gene: TRBV4-2
j_gene: TRBJ2-1

CDR3aa: ASSVEDRASYEQY
v_gene: TRBV9
j_gene: TRBJ2-7

CDR3aa: ASGTGSYEQY
v_gene: TRBV28
j_gene: TRBJ2-7

CDR3aa: ASSLYTAGSGRGRGQPQH
v_gene: TRBV28
j_gene: TRBJ1-5

CDR3aa: ATSGQGIYNEQF
v_gene: TRBV2
j_gene: TRBJ2-1

CDR3aa: ASSYSRDRVGGYT
v_gene: TRBV6-6
j_gene: TRBJ1-2

CDR3aa: ASSDRGLVDGELF
v_gene: TRBV6-1
j_gene: TRBJ2-2